These 30 T cell receptor beta chains were sequenced from one sample in a study of identical twins (dated by TCRdb to 2016 to 2018). The library was built by means of 5' RACE. The reads were generated on an Illumina HiSeq 2000. TCRdb reran the public reads through fastp at Q25 and MiXCR, keeping productive beta chains. Every CDR3 protein is listed once, alongside the most common genes and DNA of its rows. The sample table shows roughly 540,000 distinct CDR3 sequences, and 20% to 25% are seen once. The ten largest clones take up 0.91% of the sample. The sample was also linked to a second study, of T cells expressing NK-cell markers.

Sequencing was carried out using CD4+ T cells sorted from blood. The source of these receptors is a woman in her late teens or twenties in good health.

This clonotype came up a few times. V is TRBV5-1 and J is TRBJ2-7; 9 bases fit TRBD2. Germline V gene data show CDR1 as SGHRS and CDR2 as YFSETQ. The CDR3 runs 15 residues. Trimming cost V 2 bases and J 6 bases; bases outside gene matches: 9. The CDR3 is CASSLSTAGGSEQYF. The CDR3 nucleotides are TGCGCCAGCAGCTTATCCACAGCGGGAGGTAGCGAGCAGTACTTC.

This chain connects TRBV5-5 to TRBJ2-7, with D uncertain. Germline V gene data show CDR1 as SGHKS and CDR2 as YYEKEE (reference sequence). This CDR3 has 17 residues. Trimming removed 0 bases at V and 2 bases at J, with 18 bases between. CDR3 region: CASSLAHYTLSAYEQYF. For the CDR3, the DNA is TGTGCCAGCAGCTTGGCCCACTACACTTTATCGGCCTACGAGCAGTACTTC.

The chain combines TRBV20-1 with TRBJ2-1; 12 bases are a match to TRBD2. Per germline, CDR1 DFQATT and CDR2 SNEGSKA (reference sequence). This CDR3 contains 16 residues. V shed 4 bases, J shed 7 bases, and the junction held 11 bases outside the gene matches. CDR3 nucleotides: TGCAGTGCTATATCTAGCGGGGGGGCATTTAGGAATGAGCAGTTCTTC. As protein: CSAISSGGAFRNEQFF.

There are a few counts of this clonotype. The rearrangement links TRBV6-5 to TRBJ1-2; 9 bases align to TRBD1. The CDR3 is 16 residues long. CDR1 is MNHEY, CDR2 SVGAGI, per germline. Germline trimming cut 4 bases from V and 0 bases from J; bases unmatched to any gene: 6. Here the CDR3 reads CASSSHRGPANYGYTF. CDR3 bases: TGTGCCAGCAGTTCTCACAGGGGGCCAGCTAACTATGGCTACACCTTC.

This clonotype was observed a handful of times. J is TRBJ1-4 and V is TRBV12-3 or TRBV12-4; D not resolved. V lost 5 bases, J lost 8 bases, and 15 bases lay in between. The length of the CDR3 is 14 residues. CDR3 bases: TGTGCCAGCAGTGCCGAGTGGGCTGGGGAAAAACTGTTTTTT. Translation: CASSAEWAGEKLFF.

The CDR3 spells CASSPGGAGGNEQYF. The CDR3 DNA sequence: TGTGCCAGCAGCCCTGGGGGAGCGGGGGGCAACGAGCAGTACTTC. The chain joins TRBV7-2 to TRBJ2-7; TRBD2 aligns across 9 bases. In germline, CDR1 is SGHTA, CDR2 FQGNSA. The CDR3 runs 15 residues. With 5 bases clipped from V and 5 bases from J, the junction kept 10 bases outside the gene matches.

This sequence joins TRBV18 and TRBJ2-1; 9 nucleotides match TRBD2. The CDR3 loop spans 15 amino acids. Germline lookup yields CDR1 KGHSH and CDR2 LQKENI. With V trimmed by 3 bases and J by 5 bases, 5 bases remained unmatched. Written as DNA, the CDR3 is TGTGCCAGCTCACCGACTAGCGGAAGAAACAATGAGCAGTTCTTC. It is translated as CASSPTSGRNNEQFF.

This clonotype has a handful of counts. V usage is TRBV9 and J usage is TRBJ1-2; D is ambiguous. Trimming removed 2 bases from V and 0 bases from J, with 8 bases in between. This CDR3 region has 14 residues. Germline V CDR1 and CDR2: SGDLS, YYNGEE. The CDR3 region is CASSVPGTNYGYTF. CDR3 in DNA: TGTGCCAGCAGCGTCCCGGGCACTAACTATGGCTACACCTTC. Together with reference TRBV9 and TRBJ1-2, the CDR3 gives the full variable domain: DSGVTQTPKHLITATGQRVTLRCSPRSGDLSVYWYQQSLDQGLQFLIQYYNGEERAKGNILERFSAQQFPDLHSELNLSSLELGDSALYFCASSVPGTNYGYTFGSGTRLTVV.

This clonotype was observed a handful of times. This rearrangement joins TRBV7-2 to TRBJ2-5; 10 nucleotides line up with TRBD1. The CDR3 is made up of 16 amino acids. Losses at the gene ends were 0 bases for V and 6 bases for J; bases not matched to a gene: 7. Germline CDR1 SGHTA, CDR2 FQGNSA. The CDR3 nucleotides are TGTGCCAGCAGCTTAGCGGCCGGGACAGGGGTCAAGACCCAGTACTTC. Protein sequence: CASSLAAGTGVKTQYF.

This clonotype was detected a few times. The J gene is TRBJ2-2, the V gene TRBV3-1; tentative D call: TRBD2 (5 bases). The ends were cut back, 2 bases at V and 4 bases at J, with 8 bases in the middle. The germline V gene encodes CDR1 LGHDT and CDR2 YNNKEL (reference sequence). The CDR3 spans 14 residues. CDR3 sequence reads: CASSQLGGTGELFF. CDR3 in DNA: TGTGCCAGCAGCCAATTAGGAGGCACCGGGGAGCTGTTTTTT. The entire variable domain, with the rest obtained from reference TRBV3-1 and TRBJ2-2, is as follows: DTAVSQTPKYLVTQMGNDKSIKCEQNLGHDTMYWYKQDSKKFLKIMFSYNNKELIINETVPNRFSPKSPDKAHLNLHINSLELGDSAVYFCASSQLGGTGELFFGEGSRLTVL.

CDR3 DNA sequence: TGCGCCAGCAGCAGTCGGGACCTGCGATATGGCTACACCTTC. It translates to CASSSRDLRYGYTF. V usage is TRBV5-1 and J usage is TRBJ1-2, with D possibly matching TRBD1 (5 bases). Germline V CDR1 and CDR2: SGHRS, YFSETQ. Trimming left V 4 bases short and J 5 bases short, with 15 bases between. The CDR3 runs to 14 residues.

The chain carries TRBV6-5 and TRBJ1-2; weak D call: TRBD1 (5 bases). V was shortened by 0 bases and J by 8 bases, with 10 bases between the two germline ends. The V gene's germline CDR1 is MNHEY and CDR2 SVGAGI. This CDR3 contains 13 residues. The CDR3 nucleotides read TGTGCCAGCAGTTACTCGGGGGGGAGAGGCTACACCTTC. The encoded protein is CASSYSGGRGYTF.

This clonotype was counted between two and nine times. The J gene is TRBJ1-1, the V gene TRBV29-1, with TRBD1 matching 8 bases. The CDR3 is made up of 13 amino acids. The V gene's germline CDR1 is SQVTM and CDR2 ANQGSEA. Trimming cost V 6 bases and J 1 base; bases outside gene matches: 4. The CDR3 reads CSVKGQENTEAFF. The CDR3 coding sequence is TGCAGCGTCAAGGGACAGGAGAACACTGAAGCTTTCTTT.

In this sample, this clonotype turned up a few times. V is TRBV2 and J is TRBJ2-7; weak D call: TRBD1 (5 bases). Between the trimmed V and J ends, which lost 6 bases and 4 bases, there was a span of 16 bases. Germline values: CDR1 SNHLY, CDR2 FYNNEI. CDR3 length equals 14 residues. This CDR3 is CASSPGKGWYEQYF. CDR3 coding DNA: TGTGCCAGCAGCCCAGGGAAGGGATGGTACGAGCAGTACTTC.

The chain is built from TRBV20-1 and TRBJ2-3, with D possibly TRBD1 on 5 matching bases. Between the trimmed V and J ends, which lost 1 base and 1 base, there was a span of 9 bases. Germline CDR1 reads DFQATT; CDR2 reads SNEGSKA (reference sequence). The CDR3 is 14 amino acids. The CDR3 region has the DNA TGCAGTGCTAGAGGGGGCTCCGGCACAGATACGCAGTATTTT. It yields the protein CSARGGSGTDTQYF.

This chain connects TRBV20-1 to TRBJ1-1; D uncertain. The germline V gene encodes CDR1 DFQATT and CDR2 SNEGSKA (reference sequence). Trimming cost V 6 bases and J 1 base, with 24 bases left between them. This CDR3 has 17 residues. The CDR3 spells CSASTLTRASSNTEAFF. In DNA form, the CDR3 reads TGCAGTGCGAGTACGTTGACACGGGCTTCTTCGAACACTGAAGCTTTCTTT.

This sequence joins TRBV7-9 and TRBJ2-5; D may be TRBD1 (6 bases). The length of the CDR3 is 14 residues. Trimming cost V 5 bases and J 4 bases, with 14 bases left between them. Germline V lookup: CDR1 SEHNR, CDR2 FQNEAQ (reference sequence). The CDR3 region has the DNA TGTGCCAGCAGCCTGCAACAGGGTGGAGAGACCCAGTACTTC. Translating it yields CASSLQQGGETQYF.

V gene TRBV9 combines with J gene TRBJ2-5, with D possibly being TRBD2 (6 bases). The V gene lost 2 bases and the J gene lost 4 bases, with 15 bases spanning the gap. The CDR3 runs 15 residues. Per germline, CDR1 SGDLS and CDR2 YYNGEE. CDR3 residues: CASSVSGSRGETQYF. CDR3 nucleotide sequence: TGTGCCAGCAGCGTTAGCGGTTCGAGAGGAGAGACCCAGTACTTC.

In its sample, this clonotype was seen a few times. The rearrangement links TRBV12-3 or TRBV12-4 to TRBJ1-2; D unresolved. The V gene lost 3 bases and the J gene lost 8 bases, with 16 bases spanning the gap. This CDR3 is 14 amino acids long. CDR3 sequence: CASSFGVSFGGYTF. The CDR3 DNA follows: TGTGCCAGCAGTTTTGGTGTCAGTTTCGGCGGCTACACCTTC.

The chain is built from TRBV4-1 and TRBJ2-4; D may be TRBD1 (6 bases). The CDR3 contains 13 residues. V lost 1 base, J lost 6 bases, and 7 bases lay in between. Per germline, CDR1 MGHRA and CDR2 YSYEKL. The CDR3 here is CASSQGRGNIQYF. As DNA, the CDR3 is TGCGCCAGCAGCCAAGGCAGGGGAAACATTCAGTACTTC.

There are a few counts of this clonotype. The gene calls are TRBV27 and TRBJ2-1; D may correspond to TRBD1 or TRBD2 (5 bases each). V was clipped by 2 bases and J by 9 bases, with 20 bases between them. The V gene's germline CDR1 is MNHEY and CDR2 SMNVEV (reference sequence). The CDR3 contains 16 residues. The chain's CDR3 is CASSLISGNRGSEQFF. The CDR3 DNA sequence: TGTGCCAGCAGTTTAATATCAGGGAATCGGGGCAGTGAGCAGTTCTTC.

The chain has TRBV20-1 and TRBJ2-7, with D perhaps given as TRBD1 or TRBD2 (5 bases each). The CDR3 contains 11 residues. The germline gives CDR1 DFQATT, CDR2 SNEGSKA (reference sequence). V lost 5 bases, J lost 7 bases, and 12 bases lay in between. In DNA, the CDR3 is TGCAGTGCTCCCAATTGGGGGGAGCAGTACTTC. Protein product: CSAPNWGEQYF.

This clonotype was recorded a few times. The chain is built from TRBV12-3 or TRBV12-4 and TRBJ1-5; D is unresolved. The CDR3 has 14 residues. Trimming shortened V by 8 bases and J by 2 bases, and 13 bases separated the two germline ends. As DNA, the CDR3 is TGTGCCAGCTCGCGTGAGCGGGGCAATCAGCCCCAGCATTTT. Translation: CASSRERGNQPQHF.

CDR3 bases: TGTGCCAGCAGTCCTTACGGGACCGCAACCTACGAGCAGTACTTC. Amino acid sequence: CASSPYGTATYEQYF. The V call is TRBV12-3 or TRBV12-4, the J call TRBJ2-7, with D perhaps given as TRBD1 or TRBD2 (5 bases each). V lost 5 bases and J lost 2, with 16 bases in between. CDR3 length: 15 amino acids.

This clonotype was observed a few times. V and J are TRBV5-8 and TRBJ2-7; D gene unclear. The V end lost 1 base, the J end lost 5 bases, and 4 bases lay between the germline ends. Per the germline V gene, CDR1 is SGHTS and CDR2 is YDEGEE. The CDR3 runs 11 residues. CDR3 DNA sequence: TGTGCCAGCAGCTTGTTCCACGAGCAGTACTTC. As protein: CASSLFHEQYF.

The chain uses TRBV20-1 and TRBJ2-1; the match to TRBD2 covers 11 bases. The CDR3 has 17 residues. The germline gives CDR1 DFQATT, CDR2 SNEGSKA (reference sequence). V trimming: 4 bases; J trimming: 9 bases; junction bases outside the gene matches: 17. CDR3 region: CSANSLHSGGAAREQFF. CDR3 DNA sequence: TGCAGTGCTAACTCCCTTCATAGCGGGGGGGCTGCTCGTGAGCAGTTCTTC.

In its sample, this clonotype was seen a few times. The chain has TRBV7-9 and TRBJ2-7; tentative D call: TRBD1 (6 bases). Germline CDR1 reads SEHNR; CDR2 reads FQNEAQ (reference sequence). V was shortened by 4 bases and J by 3 bases, with 16 bases between the two germline ends. CDR3 length equals 15 residues. The CDR3 coding sequence is TGTGCCAGCAGCTCCCATTCGGACAGCCTCTACGAGCAGTACTTC. The encoded protein is CASSSHSDSLYEQYF.

The chain uses TRBV29-1 and TRBJ1-5; unclear D gene. Looked up from germline, CDR1 is SQVTM and CDR2 is ANQGSEA. V was trimmed by 4 bases and J by 1 base, leaving 11 bases between them. The CDR3 is 14 amino acids. The CDR3 DNA follows: TGCAGCGTTGGGAACCTCTCAAGCAATCAGCCCCAGCATTTT. It specifies CSVGNLSSNQPQHF.

This clonotype has a handful of counts. The rearrangement uses TRBV30 and TRBJ2-1; 7 bases are a match to TRBD2. The CDR3 has 14 residues. CDR1 is GTSNPN, CDR2 SVGIG, per germline (reference sequence). V lost 3 bases, J lost 8 bases, and 10 bases stayed unmatched. The CDR3 loop is CAWRGQRGFDEQFF. The CDR3 region has the DNA TGTGCCTGGAGGGGCCAGCGGGGATTTGATGAGCAGTTCTTC.

This clonotype has ten or more counts. This rearrangement joins TRBV12-3 or TRBV12-4 to TRBJ2-5, with D perhaps TRBD1 (6 bases). V was clipped by 6 bases and J by 7 bases, with 24 bases between them. CDR3 length: 16 amino acids. CDR3 bases: TGTGCCAGCAGACCGCCTGGACAGTCAAGTCTGGGGACCCAGTACTTC. Protein product: CASRPPGQSSLGTQYF.